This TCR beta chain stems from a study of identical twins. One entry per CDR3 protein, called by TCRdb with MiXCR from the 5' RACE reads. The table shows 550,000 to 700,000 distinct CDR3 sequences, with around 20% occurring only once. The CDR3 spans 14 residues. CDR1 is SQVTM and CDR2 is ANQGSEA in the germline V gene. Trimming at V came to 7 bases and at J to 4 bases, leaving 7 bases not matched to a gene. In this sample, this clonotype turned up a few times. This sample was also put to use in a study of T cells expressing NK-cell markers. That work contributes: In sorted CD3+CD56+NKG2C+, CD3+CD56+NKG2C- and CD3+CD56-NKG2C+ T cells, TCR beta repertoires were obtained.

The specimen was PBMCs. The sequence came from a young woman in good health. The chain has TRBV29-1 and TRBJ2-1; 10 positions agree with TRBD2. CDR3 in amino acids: CSDSLAGAYNEQFF. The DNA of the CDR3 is TGCAGCGACTCCCTAGCGGGAGCGTACAATGAGCAGTTCTTC.